A single sample gave rise to the 9 T cell receptor beta chains below, sequenced in a study of T cell changes during pregnancy in multiple sclerosis. Libraries were prepared by immunoSEQ multiplex PCR; TCRdb keeps only in-frame clonotypes and omits some of them. The table has around 80,000 clones, around 90% seen once; the top ten hold about 3%. Sequenced material: peripheral blood, taken before pregnancy. The source of these receptors is a female donor with multiple sclerosis, enrolled in a pregnancy study.

The chain joins TRBV19 to TRBJ2-3, with TRBD1 matching over 8 bases. The germline gives CDR1 LNHDA, CDR2 SQIVND (reference sequence). V shed 10 bases and J 14 bases; nucleotides not matched to a gene: 11. The CDR3 length is 11 residues. This CDR3 reads CATYFRQGWYF. CDR3 DNA sequence: TGTGCCACCTATTTTAGACAGGGGTGGTATTTT.

The V gene is TRBV14, the J gene TRBJ2-1; a weak D match, TRBD2 (6 bases). Germline lookup yields CDR1 SGHDN and CDR2 FVKESK. There are 14 residues in the CDR3. Trimming removed 10 bases from V and 4 bases from J, with 17 bases in between. In DNA, the CDR3 is TGTGCCAATCTTTTGACTAGTATTTACAATGAGCAGTTCTTC. Translated: CANLLTSIYNEQFF.

This clone was seen only once. V gene TRBV7-9 combines with J gene TRBJ2-1, with a tentative D call TRBD2 (6 bases). V gave up 0 bases and J gave up 9 bases, with 15 bases separating them. Germline CDR1 is SEHNR and CDR2 is FQNEAQ (reference sequence). CDR3 size: 15 residues. The CDR3 DNA follows: TGTGCCAGCAGCTTAGCGGGAGGCAGGGTGGGTGAGCAGTTCTTC. This sequence encodes CASSLAGGRVGEQFF.

The chain carries TRBV5-1 and TRBJ2-1; D not resolved. The CDR3 contains 13 residues. V was pared by 5 bases and J by 4 bases, with 10 bases between. Germline values: CDR1 SGHRS, CDR2 YFSETQ. The CDR3 protein is CASSSPPYNEQFF. CDR3 nucleotide sequence: TGCGCCAGCAGTTCCCCTCCTTACAATGAGCAGTTCTTC.

The gene calls are TRBV7-9 and TRBJ2-5; 8 positions agree with TRBD2. The CDR3 covers 15 residues. Germline lookup yields CDR1 SEHNR and CDR2 FQNEAQ (reference sequence). J lost 3 bases, V lost 2 bases, and 5 bases had no gene match. CDR3 amino acids: CASSLTSGNKETQYF. CDR3 sequence (DNA): TGTGCCAGCAGCTTAACTAGCGGTAATAAAGAGACCCAGTACTTC.

This clone was seen just once. CDR3 nucleotide sequence: TGTGCCAGCAGTTTAGTAGGGCGGGAGCAGCCCCAGCATTTT. Amino acid sequence: CASSLVGREQPQHF. The chain recombines TRBV28 with TRBJ1-5; D remains ambiguous. CDR1 MDHEN and CDR2 SYDVKM come from the germline V gene. The CDR3 is made up of 14 amino acids. V was trimmed by 2 bases and J by 7 bases, leaving 12 bases between them.

V and J are TRBV27 and TRBJ2-1; 7 positions agree with TRBD1. Germline V lookup: CDR1 MNHEY, CDR2 SMNVEV (reference sequence). The CDR3 extends over 15 amino acids. Unmatched junction bases numbered 8, after V lost 7 bases and J lost 2 bases. CDR3 nucleotides: TGTGCCAGCACGCTAGGCAGGGGGACCTACAATGAGCAGTTCTTC. This codes for CASTLGRGTYNEQFF.

This clone was detected only once. V and J are TRBV19 and TRBJ1-3; D not certain. Germline CDR1 is LNHDA and CDR2 is SQIVND (reference sequence). This CDR3 is built from 14 residues. Trimming took 2 bases from V and 3 from J, leaving 8 bases between them. As DNA, the CDR3 is TGTGCCAGTAGTATATCGGCAGGTGGAAACACCATATATTTT. Translated: CASSISAGGNTIYF. The whole variable domain, remainder taken from reference TRBV19 and TRBJ1-3, is DGGITQSPKYLFRKEGQNVTLSCEQNLNHDAMYWYRQDPGQGLRLIYYSQIVNDFQKGDIAEGYSVSREKKESFPLTVTSAQKNPTAFYLCASSISAGGNTIYFGEGSWLTVV.

A few counts support this clone. This rearrangement joins TRBV5-4 to TRBJ2-1, with 11 bases matching TRBD2. The length of the CDR3 is 16 residues. With V trimmed by 3 bases and J by 5 bases, 7 bases remained unmatched. Germline CDR1 reads SGHNT; CDR2 reads YYREEE (reference sequence). CDR3 nucleotides: TGTGCCAGCAGCTCCCGCGGGACTAGCGGTAACAATGAGCAGTTCTTC. Translating gives CASSSRGTSGNNEQFF.